This T cell receptor (beta chain) was recorded in a study of blood T cell repertoires in COVID-19. Overall study: In each case, the material was cDNA or gDNA derived from T cells, B-cell-depleted T cells, or PBMCs.

In the original workflow: Amplified reference gene primers provided the basis for estimating nucleated cell counts. The method was immunoSEQ multiplex PCR; TCRdb's version includes in-frame clones alone and lacks a portion of them. V and J calls and clone size are given by that table; D and trimming were obtained from the DNA. This table has approximately 250,000 clones, around 88% appearing once. The CDR3 runs to 13 residues. From germline, CDR1 is MNHEY and CDR2 SVGAGI. V was pared by 4 bases and J by 7 bases, with 6 bases of the junction left unmatched. The chain couples TRBV6-5 to TRBJ1-2; TRBD1 agrees at 7 bases. This TCR was sampled from a woman in her forties with acute COVID-19. The sample comprised PBMCs or T cells enriched from blood (not recorded which). CDR3 loop: CASSSDGTVGYTF. In DNA form, the CDR3 reads TGTGCCAGCAGTTCAGACGGGACAGTTGGCTACACCTTC.